This TCR beta chain was retrieved from a study of Ad26.COV2.S vaccination and SARS-CoV-2 variants (dated by TCRdb to 2020 to 2022). Notes on the research overall: Vaccine-arm donors came from COV1001, a multicentre, randomized, double-blind, placebo-controlled phase I-IIa trial of Ad26.COV2.S in healthy adults. Ad26.COV2.S was administered intramuscularly at 5 x 10^10 or 1 x 10^11 viral particles, either as a single shot or as two shots given 56 days apart. TCRbeta repertoire sequencing served as the tool for gauging how specific and how broad the SARS-CoV-2-reactive T cell receptors were following Ad26.COV2.S vaccination. The TCR-sequenced set comprised approximately 30 samples: some 19 Ad26.COV2.S vaccine recipients, 5 placebo recipients and 8 SARS-CoV-2 convalescent individuals. Participants in the trial were split at random into five groups of five each, receiving low-dose or high-dose Ad26.COV2.S once or twice, or else placebo on both occasions. Throughout the experiments and outcome assessment, investigators stayed blinded to trial group allocation.

This specimen's treatment or condition label, interpreted: 19 received Ad26.COV2.S at low or high dose, single or two shots; about 5 received placebo; per-sample allocation not given. For vaccine and placebo recipients, repertoires were sequenced using samples collected on day 63 after the first injection. Cohort 1b enrolled about two dozen adults aged 18-55 years at a single site in Boston, USA, between 29 July and 7 August 2020. Ad26.COV2.S consisted of a replication-incompetent adenovirus type 26 vector by which a prefusion-stabilized SARS-CoV-2 spike protein from the original Wuhan strain was expressed. The study at large found these results: It was noted by the authors that total T cell responses may have been underestimated by the TCR breadth and depth analyses. Higher spike-specific TCR breadth was observed in Ad26.COV2.S recipients than in placebo recipients (P = 0.0014). After vaccination, substantial breadth of spike-specific CD8+ and CD4+ T cell responses was reported. Vaccine and placebo recipients had similar non-spike TCR breadth, a finding consistent with the vaccine containing only spike. The study lacked the statistical power to compare responses across vaccine doses or regimens.

Concerning this clone itself: The antigen it recognizes is unknown. The input lacks base qualities; no much larger clone sits a single base away.

V loses 6 bases of germline sequence and J loses 3 bases, and the interval between the two ends is 16 bases. CDR1 is given as SGHTS and CDR2 as YDEGEE, both from the germline V gene. The CDR3 runs 14 residues from the cysteine to the phenylalanine. Here the CDR3 DNA is all that survives: 42 bases in frame from base 1. TCRbeta CDR3 regions were sequenced with the immunoSEQ Assay. After extraction, genomic DNA underwent amplification by bias-controlled multiplex PCR, followed by high-throughput sequencing. As for the authors' bioinformatics: To quantify the absolute abundance of every unique TCRbeta CDR3 region, sequences were collapsed and filtered. T cell fraction was estimated by normalization of TCRbeta template counts to usable DNA, with usable DNA being measured through amplification of reference genes present in all nucleated cells. Repertoire TCRs were annotated as SARS-CoV-2-specific by exact matching of V gene, CDR3 amino acid sequence and J gene to a known reactive TCR set. The reference SARS-CoV-2 TCR set came from MIRA and was filtered for enrichment in COVID-19-positive ImmuneCODE repertoires, removing public or cross-reactive TCRs. Drawing on the MIRA antigens, annotated TCRs were analysed further at the level of specific ORF or position within ORF. Breadth was defined as the number of annotated unique rearrangements divided by the total number of unique productive rearrangements, and depth was defined as the summed frequency of the annotated unique rearrangements. TCR breadth was compared between groups using two-sided Wilcoxon rank-sum tests. The table comes from immuneACCESS by way of TCRdb, which keeps in-frame sequences with V and J called. Part of the clones is missing from these tables; in studies checked, under half for an unresolved V gene and the rest for unknown reasons. V, J and clone size are taken as reported in that table, and D and trimming were inferred from the DNA itself. This sample gives 500,000 or so clones in total; about 83% of them show up just once. 13% of the sample belongs to the ten largest clones.

This material consisted of peripheral blood, taken in a trial of Ad26.COV2.S vaccine versus placebo. This receptor chain uses TRBV5-8 and TRBJ2-7; confidence is insufficient to name the D gene. This TCR came from a person aged 18-65 years who received the Ad26.COV2.S COVID-19 vaccine or a placebo. The CDR3 region reads CASTTRITGYEQYF. The DNA reads TGTGCCAGCACAACACGAATTACCGGCTACGAGCAGTACTTC.